The rows below give T cell receptor beta chains drawn from one sample of a study of T-cell memory formation after mild COVID-19. TCRdb independently ran MiXCR on the 5' RACE reads; one entry per CDR3 protein. The sample shows roughly 250,000 distinct CDR3 sequences, about 16% of them seen only once. Sequenced material: PBMCs or a T cell subset sorted from them (not recorded which). These receptors all come from a man aged 18 to 30 who had mild COVID-19 (a few samples of this study predate the infection). Cell type and time point are not known. The CDR3 runs from the conserved cysteine through the conserved F or W. The D gene is left open where the match is weak. Some rows have no size entry. The others give once, few or many, or a class for an expanded clone.

v_call	clone_size	d_call	j_call	cdr3_aa	cdr3_nt
TRBV18	NA	TRBD1	TRBJ2-3	CASSPRKTGTGPTDTQYF	TGTGCCAGCTCACCACGAAAGACCGGGACAGGGCCCACAGATACGCAGTATTTT
TRBV30	NA	NA	TRBJ1-1	CAWNMHQNTEAFF	TGTGCCTGGAACATGCATCAGAACACTGAAGCTTTCTTT
TRBV12-3/TRBV12-4	few	TRBD2	TRBJ2-3	CASSSFDPWGGTQDTQYF	TGTGCCAGCAGTTCTTTTGACCCTTGGGGGGGGACTCAAGATACGCAGTATTTT
TRBV7-6	many	NA	TRBJ2-7	CASSPGGYEQYF	TGTGCCAGCAGCCCTGGGGGCTACGAGCAGTACTTC
TRBV5-5	few	NA	TRBJ1-4	CASSSPSAINEKLFF	TGTGCCAGCAGCTCTCCGTCGGCCATTAATGAAAAACTGTTTTTT
TRBV4-1	few	NA	TRBJ2-3	CASSQEGRPSTDTQYF	TGCGCCAGCAGCCAAGAGGGCCGTCCTAGCACAGATACGCAGTATTTT
TRBV2	NA	NA	TRBJ1-1	CASSEANRQGPFF	TGTGCCAGCAGTGAAGCGAACCGGCAGGGACCTTTCTTT
TRBV20-1	NA	NA	TRBJ2-5	CSARPGQQETQYF	TGCAGTGCTAGACCGGGACAACAAGAGACCCAGTACTTC
TRBV6-5	few	TRBD2	TRBJ2-1	CASGGTSGVMGEQFF	TGTGCCAGCGGCGGGACTAGCGGGGTAATGGGTGAGCAGTTCTTC
TRBV7-9	few	NA	TRBJ2-3	CASSGSTHTDTQYF	TGTGCCAGCAGCGGCTCAACCCACACAGATACGCAGTATTTT
TRBV6-5	NA	TRBD2	TRBJ2-1	CASRFPGTSLEQFF	TGTGCCAGCAGATTCCCCGGGACTAGCCTTGAGCAGTTCTTC
TRBV10-3	once	NA	TRBJ2-5	CAISLEVQETQYF	TGTGCCATCAGCTTAGAGGTTCAAGAGACCCAGTACTTC
TRBV6-5	few	TRBD2	TRBJ2-2	CASGIAGDPTGELFF	TGTGCCAGCGGAATAGCGGGGGACCCGACCGGGGAGCTGTTTTTT
TRBV19	few	NA	TRBJ2-3	CASSWSSSTDTQYF	TGTGCCAGTAGTTGGTCATCTAGCACAGATACGCAGTATTTT
TRBV6-5	NA	NA	TRBJ1-6	CASSYSSGEYYNSPLHF	TGTGCCAGCAGTTACTCATCAGGAGAATACTATAATTCACCCCTCCACTTT
TRBV6-5	NA	NA	TRBJ1-2	CASSYDQGSGDGYTF	TGTGCCAGCAGTTACGACCAGGGCTCCGGGGATGGCTACACCTTC
TRBV11-2	few	TRBD1	TRBJ1-1	CASSRQGSAEAFF	TGTGCCAGCAGCCGACAGGGCTCGGCTGAAGCTTTCTTT
TRBV19	many	TRBD2	TRBJ2-3	CASSIAGTSGTDTQYF	TGTGCCAGTAGTATTGCCGGGACTAGCGGCACAGATACGCAGTATTTT
TRBV3-1	NA	NA	TRBJ2-7	CASSQDYLTVYEQYF	TGTGCCAGCAGCCAAGATTACCTTACCGTCTACGAGCAGTACTTC
TRBV7-2	NA	NA	TRBJ1-6	CASSFGGFLNSPLHF	TGTGCCAGCAGCTTCGGGGGGTTTCTCAATTCACCCCTCCACTTT
TRBV7-2	few	TRBD1	TRBJ2-7	CASSNNRDSYEQYF	TGTGCCAGCAGCAATAACAGGGACAGCTACGAGCAGTACTTC
TRBV5-1	few	NA	TRBJ2-7	CASSLAQGFHEQYF	TGCGCCAGCAGCTTGGCGCAGGGCTTCCACGAGCAGTACTTC
TRBV5-1	NA	NA	TRBJ2-6	CASRSVSLGAAGANVLTF	TGCGCCAGCAGATCAGTGTCCCTGGGGGCGGCTGGGGCCAACGTCCTGACTTTC
TRBV20-1	NA	NA	TRBJ2-2	CSARRGAGTTSGELFF	TGCAGTGCTAGGAGGGGGGCGGGGACCACGTCCGGGGAGCTGTTTTTT
TRBV6-5	once	NA	TRBJ1-1	CASSAQGRTEAFF	TGTGCCAGCAGTGCTCAGGGGAGGACTGAAGCTTTCTTT
TRBV20-1	NA	NA	TRBJ1-5	CSARDDPNQPQHF	TGCAGTGCTAGAGATGACCCTAATCAGCCCCAGCATTTT
TRBV9	NA	NA	TRBJ2-3	CASSFGTAPDTQYF	TGTGCCAGCAGCTTCGGGACGGCGCCGGATACGCAGTATTTT
TRBV28	few	NA	TRBJ1-3	CASRHYSRYGNTIYF	TGTGCCAGCAGACATTACTCCAGATATGGAAACACCATATATTTT
TRBV3-1	NA	NA	TRBJ2-5	CASSLGTGRTQYF	TGTGCCAGCAGCCTTGGAACAGGGAGGACCCAGTACTTC
TRBV4-1	few	NA	TRBJ1-5	CASSQDSDQPQHF	TGCGCCAGCAGCCAAGATTCCGATCAGCCCCAGCATTTT
TRBV7-9	NA	NA	TRBJ2-3	CASSLNRGTADTQYF	TGTGCCAGCAGCTTAAACCGGGGGACGGCAGATACGCAGTATTTT
TRBV4-1	many	NA	TRBJ2-3	CASSGHGSTDTQYF	TGCGCCAGCAGCGGGCACGGTAGCACAGATACGCAGTATTTT
TRBV5-1	many	TRBD2	TRBJ2-3	CASSLARLAGGQLDTQYF	TGCGCCAGCAGCTTGGCCCGACTAGCGGGGGGGCAATTAGATACGCAGTATTTT
TRBV6-5	few	TRBD1	TRBJ1-2	CASSYSVGGQLYGYTF	TGTGCCAGCAGTTACTCCGTGGGGGGACAGCTCTATGGCTACACCTTC